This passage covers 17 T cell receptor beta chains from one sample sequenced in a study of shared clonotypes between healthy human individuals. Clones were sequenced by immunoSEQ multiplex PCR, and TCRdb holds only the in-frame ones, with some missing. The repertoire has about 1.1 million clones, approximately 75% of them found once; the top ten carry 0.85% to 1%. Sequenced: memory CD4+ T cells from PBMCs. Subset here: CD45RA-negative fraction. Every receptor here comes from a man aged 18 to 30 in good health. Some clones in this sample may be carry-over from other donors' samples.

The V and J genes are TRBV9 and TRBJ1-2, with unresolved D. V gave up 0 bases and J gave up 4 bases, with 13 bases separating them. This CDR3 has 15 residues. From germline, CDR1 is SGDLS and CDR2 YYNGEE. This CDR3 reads CASSVEVGRSYGYTF. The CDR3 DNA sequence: TGTGCCAGCAGCGTAGAGGTCGGCCGATCCTATGGCTACACCTTC.

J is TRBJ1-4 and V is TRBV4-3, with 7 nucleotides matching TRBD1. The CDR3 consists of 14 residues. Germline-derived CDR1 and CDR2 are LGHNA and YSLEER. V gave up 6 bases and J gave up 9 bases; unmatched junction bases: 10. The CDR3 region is CASSQQGVYKKLFF. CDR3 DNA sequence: TGCGCCAGCAGTCAGCAGGGGGTGTACAAAAAACTGTTTTTT.

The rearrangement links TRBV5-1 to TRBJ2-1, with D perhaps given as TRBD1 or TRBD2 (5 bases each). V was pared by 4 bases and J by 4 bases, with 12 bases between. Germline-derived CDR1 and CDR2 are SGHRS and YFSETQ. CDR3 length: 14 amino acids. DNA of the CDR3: TGCGCCAGCAGCGACGGGACCGATTACAATGAGCAGTTCTTC. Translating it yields CASSDGTDYNEQFF.

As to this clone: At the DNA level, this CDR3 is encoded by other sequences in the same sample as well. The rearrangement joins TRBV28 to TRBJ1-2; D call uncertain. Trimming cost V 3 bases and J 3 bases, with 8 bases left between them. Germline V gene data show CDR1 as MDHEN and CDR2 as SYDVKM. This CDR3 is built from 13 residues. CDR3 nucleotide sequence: TGTGCCAGCAGTTTGGGAACGGACTATGGCTACACCTTC. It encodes CASSLGTDYGYTF.

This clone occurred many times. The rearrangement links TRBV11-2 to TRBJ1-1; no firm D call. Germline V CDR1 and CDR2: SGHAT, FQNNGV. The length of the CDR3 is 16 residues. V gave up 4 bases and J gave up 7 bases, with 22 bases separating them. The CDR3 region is CASSSAPRGEHGEAFF. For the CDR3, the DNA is TGTGCCAGCAGCTCCGCCCCCCGCGGAGAACACGGTGAAGCTTTCTTT.

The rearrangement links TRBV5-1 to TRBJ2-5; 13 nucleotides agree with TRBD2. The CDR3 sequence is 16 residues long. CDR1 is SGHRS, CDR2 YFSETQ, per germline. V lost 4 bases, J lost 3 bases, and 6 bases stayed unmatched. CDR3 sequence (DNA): TGCGCCAGCAGCGTCGGACTAGCGGGAGTAAAAGAGACCCAGTACTTC. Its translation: CASSVGLAGVKETQYF.

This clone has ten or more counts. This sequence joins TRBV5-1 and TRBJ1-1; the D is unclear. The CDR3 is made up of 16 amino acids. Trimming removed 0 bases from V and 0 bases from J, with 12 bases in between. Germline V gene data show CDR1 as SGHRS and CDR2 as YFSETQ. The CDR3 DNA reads TGCGCCAGCAGCTTGGCTGTCGGATCTATGAACACTGAAGCTTTCTTT. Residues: CASSLAVGSMNTEAFF. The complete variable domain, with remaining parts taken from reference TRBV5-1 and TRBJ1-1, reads KAGVTQTPRYLIKTRGQQVTLSCSPISGHRSVSWYQQTPGQGLQFLFEYFSETQRNKGNFPGRFSGRQFSNSRSEMNVSTLELGDSALYLCASSLAVGSMNTEAFFGQGTRLTVV.

CDR3 coding DNA: TGTGCCAGCAGCCCGAGACAGGGACCTAACTATGGCTACACCTTC. Its translation is CASSPRQGPNYGYTF. This chain uses TRBV4-2 with TRBJ1-2, with TRBD1 identical over 7 bases. This CDR3 has 15 residues. J gave up 0 bases and V 4 bases, and 5 bases lay outside the gene matches. In germline, CDR1 is LGHNA, CDR2 YNFKEQ.

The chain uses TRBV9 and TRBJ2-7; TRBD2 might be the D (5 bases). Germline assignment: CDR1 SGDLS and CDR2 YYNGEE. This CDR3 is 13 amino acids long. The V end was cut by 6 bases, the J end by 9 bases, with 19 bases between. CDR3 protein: CASTAGSEGGQYF. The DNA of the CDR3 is TGTGCCAGCACGGCCGGTTCAGAAGGAGGGCAGTACTTC.

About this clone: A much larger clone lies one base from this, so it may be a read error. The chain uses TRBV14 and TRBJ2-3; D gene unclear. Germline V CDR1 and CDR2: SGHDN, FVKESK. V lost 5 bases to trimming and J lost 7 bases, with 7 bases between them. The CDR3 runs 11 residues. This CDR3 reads CASSKGNTQYF. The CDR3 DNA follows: TGTGCCAGCAGCAAAGGAAATACGCAGTATTTT.

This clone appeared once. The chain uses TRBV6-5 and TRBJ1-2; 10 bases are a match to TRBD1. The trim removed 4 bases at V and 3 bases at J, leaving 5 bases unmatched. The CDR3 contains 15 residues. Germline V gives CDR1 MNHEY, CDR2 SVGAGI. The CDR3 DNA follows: TGTGCCAGCAGTTCTACCGGGACAGGGGACTATGGCTACACCTTC. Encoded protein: CASSSTGTGDYGYTF.

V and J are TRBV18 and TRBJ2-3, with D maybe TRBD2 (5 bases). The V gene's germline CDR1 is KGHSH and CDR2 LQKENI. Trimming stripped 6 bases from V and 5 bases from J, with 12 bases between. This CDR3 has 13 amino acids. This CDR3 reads CASSDYGRDTQYF. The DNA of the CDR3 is TGTGCCAGCTCCGACTATGGGAGAGATACGCAGTATTTT.

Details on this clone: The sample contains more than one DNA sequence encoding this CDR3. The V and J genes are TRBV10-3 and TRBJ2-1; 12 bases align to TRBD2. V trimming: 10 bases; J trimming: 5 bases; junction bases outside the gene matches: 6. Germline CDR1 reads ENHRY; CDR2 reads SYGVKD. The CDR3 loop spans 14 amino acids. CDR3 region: CATRTSGTDNEQFF. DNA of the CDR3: TGTGCCACGAGGACTAGCGGGACCGACAATGAGCAGTTCTTC.

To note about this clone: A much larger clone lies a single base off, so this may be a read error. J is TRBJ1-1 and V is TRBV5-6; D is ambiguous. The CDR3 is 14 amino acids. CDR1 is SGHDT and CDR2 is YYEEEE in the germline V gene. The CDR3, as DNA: TGTTCCAGCAGCTTCGGGTTGATGAACACTGAAGCTTTCTTT. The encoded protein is CSSSFGLMNTEAFF.

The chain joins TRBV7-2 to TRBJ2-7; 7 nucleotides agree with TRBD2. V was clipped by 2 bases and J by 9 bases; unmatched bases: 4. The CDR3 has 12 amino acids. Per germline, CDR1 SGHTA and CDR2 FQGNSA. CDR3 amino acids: CASSLSGGGQYF. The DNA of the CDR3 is TGTGCCAGCAGCTTATCGGGCGGGGGGCAGTACTTC.

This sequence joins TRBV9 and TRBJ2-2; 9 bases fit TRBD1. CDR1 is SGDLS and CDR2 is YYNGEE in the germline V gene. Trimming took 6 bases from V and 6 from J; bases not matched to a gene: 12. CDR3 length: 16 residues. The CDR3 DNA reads TGTGCCAGCACCGCTTGGGACAGGGTAGGGGCCGGGGAGCTGTTTTTT. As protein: CASTAWDRVGAGELFF.

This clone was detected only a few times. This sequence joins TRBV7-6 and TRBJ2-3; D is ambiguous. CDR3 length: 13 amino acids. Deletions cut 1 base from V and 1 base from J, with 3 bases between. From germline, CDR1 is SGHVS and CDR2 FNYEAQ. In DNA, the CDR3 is TGTGCCAGCAGCTTAGACGGCACAGATACGCAGTATTTT. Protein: CASSLDGTDTQYF. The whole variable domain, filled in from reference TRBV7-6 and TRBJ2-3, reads GAGVSQSPRYKVTKRGQDVALRCDPISGHVSLYWYRQALGQGPEFLTYFNYEAQQDKSGLPNDRFSAERPEGSISTLTIQRTEQRDSAMYRCASSLDGTDTQYFGPGTRLTVL.